This T cell receptor beta chain was obtained from a study of cytomegalovirus exposure and HLA in healthy donors. Trimming pared 0 bases from V and 5 bases from J, leaving 12 bases between. Germline lookup yields CDR1 SGHTA and CDR2 FQGTGA. The CDR3 spans 15 residues. 60 Vbeta and 13 Jbeta primers were used in PCR. Clones were read by immunoSEQ multiplex PCR, and TCRdb kept only the in-frame ones, dropping some. The sample yields about 100,000 clones, about 80% seen once. The specimen was PBMCs. This clonotype was sampled from a man aged 40-55 years in good health and CMV-seronegative. This sequence joins TRBV7-3 and TRBJ2-3; D is possibly TRBD2 (7 bases). This chain's CDR3 is CASSLTGGPGDTQYF. The CDR3 DNA reads as TGTGCCAGCAGCTTAACGGGGGGGCCGGGAGATACGCAGTATTTT. Combining the CDR3 with reference TRBV7-3 and TRBJ2-3 gives the whole variable domain GAGVSQTPSNKVTEKGKYVELRCDPISGHTALYWYRQSLGQGPEFLIYFQGTGAADDSGLPNDRFFAVRPEGSVSTLKIQRTERGDSAVYLCASSLTGGPGDTQYFGPGTRLTVL.